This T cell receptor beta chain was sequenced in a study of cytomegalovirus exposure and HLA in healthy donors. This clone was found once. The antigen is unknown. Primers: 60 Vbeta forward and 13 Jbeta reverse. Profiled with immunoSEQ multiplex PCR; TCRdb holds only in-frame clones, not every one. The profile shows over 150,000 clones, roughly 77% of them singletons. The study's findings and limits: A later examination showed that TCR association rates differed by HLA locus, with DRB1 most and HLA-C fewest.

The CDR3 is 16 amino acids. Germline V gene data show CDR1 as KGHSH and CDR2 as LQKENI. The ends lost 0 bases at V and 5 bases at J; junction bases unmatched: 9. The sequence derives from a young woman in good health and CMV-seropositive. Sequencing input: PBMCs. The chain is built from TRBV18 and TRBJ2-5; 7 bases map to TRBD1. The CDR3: CASSPPAAGGPETQYF. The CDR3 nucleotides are TGTGCCAGCTCACCACCGGCTGCAGGGGGTCCGGAGACCCAGTACTTC.